The rows below give T cell receptor beta chains drawn from one sample of a study of radiation and T cells in renal cell carcinoma. The assay was immunoSEQ multiplex PCR, and TCRdb's table has in-frame clones only and misses some. Of some 95,000 clones in the sample, 86% are singletons; the top ten hold approximately 8.4%. Source: blood, taken from a patient whose treatment included radiotherapy and nephrectomy. The receptors shown here come from a man in his fifties with renal cell carcinoma. The CDR3 runs from the conserved cysteine through the conserved F or W. Fields, in order: J gene, clone size, D gene, V gene, CDR3 DNA, CDR3 protein. D genes are given only for firm matches. The size field is filled for only some rows; it gives once, few, many or a size class.

TRBJ1-1 . TRBD1 TRBV28 TGTGCCAGCAGTCATCGCAGGGGGCGTCATGGGAACACTGAAGCTTTCTTT CASSHRRGRHGNTEAFF
TRBJ1-5 . TRBD1 TRBV28 TGTGCCAGCAGTTTGGGACAGGGAAATCAGCCCCAGCATTTT CASSLGQGNQPQHF
TRBJ2-2 . . TRBV2 TGTGCCAGCAGCACAAGAAACACCGGGGAGCTGTTTTTT CASSTRNTGELFF
TRBJ2-6 . TRBD1 TRBV9 TGTGCCAGCAGCGCCACAGGGGTCTCTGGGGCCAACGTCCTGACTTTC CASSATGVSGANVLTF
TRBJ2-2 . . TRBV14 TGTGCCAGCAGCCATAACAGGGACACCGGGGAGCTGTTTTTT CASSHNRDTGELFF
TRBJ2-1 . TRBD2 TRBV2 TGTGCCAGCAGCGAGATGAGGAGAAGCGGGGGTGAGCAGTTCTTC CASSEMRRSGGEQFF
TRBJ1-5 . . TRBV11-2 TGTGCCCATAAGTTGGGGGCTAATCAGCCCCAGCATTTT CAHKLGANQPQHF
TRBJ2-7 . TRBD2 TRBV4-2 TGTGCCAGCAGCCAAGACCACGGACTAGCGGGAGGCTACGAGCAGTACTTC CASSQDHGLAGGYEQYF
TRBJ2-7 . . TRBV10-3 TGTGCCATCAGTGACCAGGGCTACGAGCAGTACTTC CAISDQGYEQYF
TRBJ2-5 . TRBD1 TRBV5-8 TGTGCCAGCTTCCGTGGCTGGCAGGGGGTGGAGACCCAGTACTTC CASFRGWQGVETQYF
TRBJ1-2 once TRBD1 TRBV19 TGTGCCAGTAGAGGCGCAACCGGGACAGGGAACTATGGCTACACCTTC CASRGATGTGNYGYTF
TRBJ2-7 . TRBD1 TRBV2 TGTGCCAGCATACCGGGACAGGGATCCTACGAGCAGTACTTC CASIPGQGSYEQYF
TRBJ2-3 . TRBD1 TRBV5-1 TGCGCCAGCAGCCCCACCCCGGGACAGGGAGTAGATACGCAGTATTTT CASSPTPGQGVDTQYF
TRBJ2-3 . TRBD2 TRBV18 TGTGCCAGCTCACCTCCGGGACTAGCAAGAGATACGCAGTATTTT CASSPPGLARDTQYF
TRBJ1-1 . . TRBV27 TGTGCCAGCAGTTTATTGGGGGTCCGTGAAGCTTTCTTT CASSLLGVREAFF
TRBJ1-3 . TRBD1 TRBV5-1 TGCGCCAGCACCCCCGGGACAGGGGTGAACACCATATATTTT CASTPGTGVNTIYF
TRBJ1-1 . TRBD1 TRBV18 TGTGCCAGCTCTCCTTACAGGGGCACGAACACTGAAGCTTTCTTT CASSPYRGTNTEAFF
TRBJ2-1 . TRBD2 TRBV13 TGTGCCAGCAGCTCGGCGCTAGCGGGAGTTCGGAATGAGCAGTTCTTC CASSSALAGVRNEQFF
TRBJ2-1 . . TRBV27 TGTGCCAGCAGTGCCGGAAGCTCCTACAATGAGCAGTTCTTC CASSAGSSYNEQFF
TRBJ2-3 . . TRBV11-1 TGTGCCAGCAGCTTTTCTACCACAGATACGCAGTATTTT CASSFSTTDTQYF
TRBJ1-4 . TRBD1 TRBV6-5 TGTGCCAGCAGTCGCGGGACAGTCCTAAATGAAAAACTGTTTTTT CASSRGTVLNEKLFF
TRBJ1-5 many . TRBV2 TGTGCCAGCAGTGAAGAGAGGCTTGGTCAGCCCCAGCATTTT CASSEERLGQPQHF
TRBJ2-5 large TRBD2 TRBV7-2 TGTGCCAGCAGCCCGCAGGGACTAGCGTCCGAGACCCAGTACTTC CASSPQGLASETQYF
TRBJ1-5 . TRBD1 TRBV11-3 TGTGCCAGCAGCTGGGGGACAGAACATAGCAATCAGCCCCAGCATTTT CASSWGTEHSNQPQHF
TRBJ2-3 . . TRBV7-6 TGTGCCAGCAAACCGACGCAAGCGGGCGGAGATACGCAGTATTTT CASKPTQAGGDTQYF
TRBJ2-5 once . TRBV11-1 TGTGCCAGCAGCTTTCAGGGAGGAGAGACCCAGTACTTC CASSFQGGETQYF
TRBJ2-3 . TRBD2 TRBV5-1 TGCGCCAGCAGCCCGCGGACTAGCGGGAGCACAGATACGCAGTATTTT CASSPRTSGSTDTQYF
TRBJ2-3 . . TRBV7-9 TGTGCCAGCAGCCATCCAACGGGAACAGATACGCAGTATTTT CASSHPTGTDTQYF